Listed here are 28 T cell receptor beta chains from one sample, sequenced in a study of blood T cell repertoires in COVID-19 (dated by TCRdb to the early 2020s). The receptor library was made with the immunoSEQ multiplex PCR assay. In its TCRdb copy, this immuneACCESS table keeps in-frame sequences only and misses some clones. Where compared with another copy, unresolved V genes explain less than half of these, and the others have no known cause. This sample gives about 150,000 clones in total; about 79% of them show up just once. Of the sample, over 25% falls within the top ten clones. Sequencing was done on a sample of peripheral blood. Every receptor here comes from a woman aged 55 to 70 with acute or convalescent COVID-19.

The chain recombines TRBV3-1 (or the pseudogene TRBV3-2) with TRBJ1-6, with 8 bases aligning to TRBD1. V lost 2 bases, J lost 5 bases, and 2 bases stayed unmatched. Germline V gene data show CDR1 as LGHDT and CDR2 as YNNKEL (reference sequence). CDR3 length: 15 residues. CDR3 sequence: CASSQRTGNNSPLHF. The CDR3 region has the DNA TGTGCCAGCAGCCAAAGGACAGGGAATAATTCACCCCTCCACTTT.

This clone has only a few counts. In nucleotides, the CDR3 is TGTGCCAGCAGCTGGGGGGTTTATAGAGATCAGCCCCAGCATTTT. The encoded protein is CASSWGVYRDQPQHF. The chain links TRBV5-5 to TRBJ1-5, with D possibly TRBD1 on 5 matching bases. There are 15 residues in the CDR3. Germline loops: CDR1 SGHKS, CDR2 YYEKEE (reference sequence). V was cut by 3 bases and J by 5 bases, with 15 bases left in between.

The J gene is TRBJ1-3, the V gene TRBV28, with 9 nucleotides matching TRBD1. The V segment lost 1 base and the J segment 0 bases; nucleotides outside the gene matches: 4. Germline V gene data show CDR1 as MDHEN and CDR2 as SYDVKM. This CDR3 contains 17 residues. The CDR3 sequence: CASSLLGQGLSGNTIYF. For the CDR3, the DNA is TGTGCCAGCAGTTTATTGGGACAGGGACTCTCTGGAAACACCATATATTTT. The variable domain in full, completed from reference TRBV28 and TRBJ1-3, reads DVKVTQSSRYLVKRTGEKVFLECVQDMDHENMFWYRQDPGLGLRLIYFSYDVKMKEKGDIPEGYSVSREKKERFSLILESASTNQTSMYLCASSLLGQGLSGNTIYFGEGSWLTVV.

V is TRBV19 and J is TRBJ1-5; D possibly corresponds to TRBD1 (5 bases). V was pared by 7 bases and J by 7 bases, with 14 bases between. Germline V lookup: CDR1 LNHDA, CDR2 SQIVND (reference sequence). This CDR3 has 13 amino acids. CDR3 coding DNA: TGTGCCAGTACGCGGCAGGGCCGGCAGCCCCAGCATTTT. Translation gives CASTRQGRQPQHF.

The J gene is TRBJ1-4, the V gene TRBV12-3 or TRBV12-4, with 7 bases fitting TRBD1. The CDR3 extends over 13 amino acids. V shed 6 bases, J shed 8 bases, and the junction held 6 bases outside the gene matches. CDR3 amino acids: CASRTGTVEKLFF. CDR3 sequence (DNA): TGTGCCAGCAGAACCGGGACAGTGGAAAAACTGTTTTTT.

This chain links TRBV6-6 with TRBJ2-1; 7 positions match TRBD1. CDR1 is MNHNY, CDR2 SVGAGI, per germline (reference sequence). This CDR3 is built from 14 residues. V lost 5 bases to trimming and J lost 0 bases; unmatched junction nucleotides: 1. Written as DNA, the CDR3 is TGTGCCAGCAGTCCAGGGGGCTCCTACAATGAGCAGTTCTTC. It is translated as CASSPGGSYNEQFF.

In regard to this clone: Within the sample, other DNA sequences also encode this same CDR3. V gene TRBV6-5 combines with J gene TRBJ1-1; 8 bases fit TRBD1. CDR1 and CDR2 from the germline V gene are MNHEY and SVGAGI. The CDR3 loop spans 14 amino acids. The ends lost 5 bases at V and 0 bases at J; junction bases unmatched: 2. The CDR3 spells CASSRQGMNTEAFF. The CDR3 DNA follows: TGTGCCAGCAGTCGACAGGGGATGAACACTGAAGCTTTCTTT.

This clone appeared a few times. The CDR3: CASSASGSAYEQYF. The CDR3, as DNA: TGTGCCAGCAGCGCCTCGGGTTCAGCCTACGAGCAGTACTTC. The chain couples TRBV7-3 to TRBJ2-7; D remains unclear. Germline V gives CDR1 SGHTA, CDR2 FQGTGA. V was pared by 5 bases and J by 2 bases, with 13 bases between. The CDR3 loop spans 14 amino acids.

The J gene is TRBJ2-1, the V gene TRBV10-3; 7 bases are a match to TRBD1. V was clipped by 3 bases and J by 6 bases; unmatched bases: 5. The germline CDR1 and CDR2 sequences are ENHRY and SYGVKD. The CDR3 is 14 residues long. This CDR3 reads CAISEQGTGNEQFF. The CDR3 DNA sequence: TGTGCCATCAGTGAACAGGGGACCGGCAATGAGCAGTTCTTC.

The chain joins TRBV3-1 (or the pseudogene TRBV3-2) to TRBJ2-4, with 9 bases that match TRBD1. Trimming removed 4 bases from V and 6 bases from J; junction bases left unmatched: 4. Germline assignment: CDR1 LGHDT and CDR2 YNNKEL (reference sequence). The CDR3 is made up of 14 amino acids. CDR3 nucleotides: TGTGCCAGCAGCCCCTCGGACAGGGGAAACATTCAGTACTTC. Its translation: CASSPSDRGNIQYF.

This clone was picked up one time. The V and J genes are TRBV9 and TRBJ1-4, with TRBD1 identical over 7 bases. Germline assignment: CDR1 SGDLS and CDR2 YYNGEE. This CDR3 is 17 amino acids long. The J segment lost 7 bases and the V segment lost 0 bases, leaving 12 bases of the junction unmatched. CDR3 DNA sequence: TGTGCCAGCAGCGTAGCCTCCCGACAGGGCGGTGGTGAAAAACTGTTTTTT. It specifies CASSVASRQGGGEKLFF.

The CDR3 sequence is CASSMDWTGGEQYF. CDR3 in DNA: TGTGCCAGTAGTATGGATTGGACAGGGGGCGAGCAGTACTTC. V and J are TRBV19 and TRBJ2-7, with TRBD1 identical over 10 bases. Germline CDR1 and CDR2: LNHDA and SQIVND (reference sequence). With V trimmed by 3 bases and J by 6 bases, 5 bases remained unmatched. The CDR3 is 14 amino acids.

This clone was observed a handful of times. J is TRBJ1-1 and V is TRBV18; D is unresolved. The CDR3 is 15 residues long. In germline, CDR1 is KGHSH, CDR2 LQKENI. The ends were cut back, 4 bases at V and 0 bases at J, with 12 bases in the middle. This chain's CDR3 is CASSLTNSMNTEAFF. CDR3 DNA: TGTGCCAGCTCACTGACTAACAGCATGAACACTGAAGCTTTCTTT.

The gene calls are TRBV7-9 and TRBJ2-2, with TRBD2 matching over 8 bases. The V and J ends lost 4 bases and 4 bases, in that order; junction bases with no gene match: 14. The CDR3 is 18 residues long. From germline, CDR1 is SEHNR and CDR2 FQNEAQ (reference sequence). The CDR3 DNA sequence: TGTGCCAGCAGCTCCGGTGGGAGGAGCGGGGGAGGCACCGGGGAGCTGTTTTTT. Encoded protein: CASSSGGRSGGGTGELFF.

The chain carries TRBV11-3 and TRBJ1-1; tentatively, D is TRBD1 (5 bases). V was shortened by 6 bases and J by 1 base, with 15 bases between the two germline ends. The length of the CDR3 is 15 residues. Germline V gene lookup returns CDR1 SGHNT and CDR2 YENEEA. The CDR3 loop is CASRNPGGRNTEAFF. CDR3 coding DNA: TGTGCCAGCAGAAATCCCGGGGGACGGAACACTGAAGCTTTCTTT.

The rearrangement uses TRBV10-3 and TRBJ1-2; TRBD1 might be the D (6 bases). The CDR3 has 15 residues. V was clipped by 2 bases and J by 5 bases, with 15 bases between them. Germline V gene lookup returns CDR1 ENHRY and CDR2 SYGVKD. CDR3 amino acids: CAISEPGTLRYGYTF. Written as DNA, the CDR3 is TGTGCCATCAGTGAGCCCGGGACATTGAGGTATGGCTACACCTTC.

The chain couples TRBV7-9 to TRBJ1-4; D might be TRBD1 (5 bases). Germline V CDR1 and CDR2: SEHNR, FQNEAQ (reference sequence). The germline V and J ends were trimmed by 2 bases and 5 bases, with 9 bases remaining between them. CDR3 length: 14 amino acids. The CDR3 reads CASSLMGGNEKLFF. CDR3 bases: TGTGCCAGCAGCTTAATGGGGGGGAATGAAAAACTGTTTTTT.

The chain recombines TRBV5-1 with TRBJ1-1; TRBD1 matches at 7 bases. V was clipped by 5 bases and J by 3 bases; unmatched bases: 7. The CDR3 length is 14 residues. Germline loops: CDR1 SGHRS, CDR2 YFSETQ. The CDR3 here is CASRKTGPDTEAFF. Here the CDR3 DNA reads TGCGCCAGCAGGAAGACAGGGCCGGACACTGAAGCTTTCTTT.

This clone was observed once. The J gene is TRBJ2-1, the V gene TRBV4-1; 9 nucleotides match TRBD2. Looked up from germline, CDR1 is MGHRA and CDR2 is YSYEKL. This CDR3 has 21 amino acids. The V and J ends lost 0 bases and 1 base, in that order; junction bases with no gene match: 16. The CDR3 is CASSQDRGVGQAGGSYNEQFF. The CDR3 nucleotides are TGCGCCAGCAGCCAAGATCGGGGAGTAGGGCAAGCGGGGGGTTCCTACAATGAGCAGTTCTTC.

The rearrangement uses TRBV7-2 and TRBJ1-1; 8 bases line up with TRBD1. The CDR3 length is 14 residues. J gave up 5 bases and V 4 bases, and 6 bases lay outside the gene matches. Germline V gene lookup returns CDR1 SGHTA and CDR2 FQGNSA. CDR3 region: CASSSNRGSTEAFF. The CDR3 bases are TGTGCCAGCAGCTCGAACAGGGGGAGTACTGAAGCTTTCTTT.

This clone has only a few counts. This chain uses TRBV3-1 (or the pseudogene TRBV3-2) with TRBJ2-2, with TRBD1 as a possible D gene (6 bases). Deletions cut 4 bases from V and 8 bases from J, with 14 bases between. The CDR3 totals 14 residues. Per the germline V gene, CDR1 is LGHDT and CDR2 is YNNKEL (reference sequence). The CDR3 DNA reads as TGTGCCAGCAGCCGCAGGGACATCCGTGGGGAGCTGTTTTTT. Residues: CASSRRDIRGELFF.

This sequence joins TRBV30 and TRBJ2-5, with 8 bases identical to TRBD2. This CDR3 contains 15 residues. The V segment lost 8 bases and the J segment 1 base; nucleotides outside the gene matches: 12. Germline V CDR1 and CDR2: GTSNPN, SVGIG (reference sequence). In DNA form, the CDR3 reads TGTGCCCTTGTACCACTAGCGGCAATCCAAGAGACCCAGTACTTC. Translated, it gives CALVPLAAIQETQYF.

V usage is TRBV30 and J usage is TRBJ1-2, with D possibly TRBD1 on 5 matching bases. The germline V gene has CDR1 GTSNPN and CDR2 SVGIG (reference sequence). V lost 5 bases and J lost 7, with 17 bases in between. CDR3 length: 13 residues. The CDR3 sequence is CAWSATTGFGYTF. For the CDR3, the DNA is TGTGCCTGGTCAGCAACTACAGGTTTTGGCTACACCTTC.

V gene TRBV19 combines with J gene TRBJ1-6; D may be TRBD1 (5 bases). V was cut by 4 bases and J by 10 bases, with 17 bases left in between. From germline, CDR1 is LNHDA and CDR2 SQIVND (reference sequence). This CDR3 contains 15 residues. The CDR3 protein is CASSREGRPESPLHF. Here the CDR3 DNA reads TGTGCCAGTAGTAGGGAGGGGAGACCAGAATCACCCCTCCACTTT.

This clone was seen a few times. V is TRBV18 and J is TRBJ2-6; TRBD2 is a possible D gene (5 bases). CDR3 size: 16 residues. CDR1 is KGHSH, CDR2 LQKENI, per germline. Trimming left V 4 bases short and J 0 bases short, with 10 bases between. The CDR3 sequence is CASSLRGSSGANVLTF. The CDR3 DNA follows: TGTGCCAGCTCACTTAGAGGGAGCTCTGGGGCCAACGTCCTGACTTTC.

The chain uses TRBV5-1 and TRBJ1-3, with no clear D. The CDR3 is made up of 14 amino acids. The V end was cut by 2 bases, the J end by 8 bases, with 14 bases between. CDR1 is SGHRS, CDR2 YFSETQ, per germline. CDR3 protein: CASSFIPGSDTIYF. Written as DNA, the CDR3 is TGCGCCAGCAGCTTTATTCCGGGATCGGACACCATATATTTT.

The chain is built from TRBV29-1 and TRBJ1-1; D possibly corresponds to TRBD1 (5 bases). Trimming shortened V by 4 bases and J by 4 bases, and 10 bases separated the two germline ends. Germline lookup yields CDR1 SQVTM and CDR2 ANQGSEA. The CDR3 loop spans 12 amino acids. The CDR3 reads CSVGKGATEAFF. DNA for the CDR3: TGCAGCGTTGGAAAAGGGGCCACTGAAGCTTTCTTT.

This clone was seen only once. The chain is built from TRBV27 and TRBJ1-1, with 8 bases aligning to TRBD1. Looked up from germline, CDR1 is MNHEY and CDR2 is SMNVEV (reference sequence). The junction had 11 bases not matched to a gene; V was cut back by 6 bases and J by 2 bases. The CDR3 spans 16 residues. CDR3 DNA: TGTGCCAGCAGGGAGTCAAGGACAGGGATAAACACTGAAGCTTTCTTT. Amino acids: CASRESRTGINTEAFF.